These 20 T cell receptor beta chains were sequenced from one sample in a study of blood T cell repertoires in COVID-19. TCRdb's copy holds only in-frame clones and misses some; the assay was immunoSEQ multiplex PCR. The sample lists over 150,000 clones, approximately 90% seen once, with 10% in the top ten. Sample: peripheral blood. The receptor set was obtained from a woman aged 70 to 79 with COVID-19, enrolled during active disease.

CDR3 bases: TGTGCCAGCACCATCAACCTGGACAGGGTGAACACCGGGGAGCTGTTTTTT. It specifies CASTINLDRVNTGELFF. This sequence joins TRBV5-4 and TRBJ2-2; 8 bases are a match to TRBD1. Germline V CDR1 and CDR2: SGHNT, YYREEE (reference sequence). The CDR3 contains 17 residues. J lost 1 base, V lost 6 bases, and 11 bases had no gene match.

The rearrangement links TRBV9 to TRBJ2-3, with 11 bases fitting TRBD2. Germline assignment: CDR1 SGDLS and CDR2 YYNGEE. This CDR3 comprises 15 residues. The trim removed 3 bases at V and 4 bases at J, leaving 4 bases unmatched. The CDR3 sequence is CASSGSSGGADTQYF. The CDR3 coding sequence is TGTGCCAGCAGCGGGAGTAGCGGGGGGGCAGATACGCAGTATTTT.

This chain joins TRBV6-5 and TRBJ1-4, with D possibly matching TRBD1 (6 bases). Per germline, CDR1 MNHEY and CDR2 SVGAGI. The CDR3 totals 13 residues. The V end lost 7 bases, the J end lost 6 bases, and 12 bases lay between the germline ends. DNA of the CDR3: TGTGCCAGCAACCAAGGGGGTGATGAAAAACTGTTTTTT. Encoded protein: CASNQGGDEKLFF.

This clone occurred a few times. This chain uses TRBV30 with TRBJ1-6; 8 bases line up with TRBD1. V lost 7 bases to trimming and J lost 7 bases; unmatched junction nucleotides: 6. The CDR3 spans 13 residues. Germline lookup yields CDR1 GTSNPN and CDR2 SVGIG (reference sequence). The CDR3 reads CASSTGENSPLHF. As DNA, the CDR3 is TGTGCCTCCTCGACAGGGGAGAATTCACCCCTCCACTTT.

CDR3 coding DNA: TGTGCCAGCAGCCCAGGGGGGGCCAAAAACATTCAGTACTTC. Its translation: CASSPGGAKNIQYF. This chain joins TRBV11-2 and TRBJ2-4; D perhaps matches TRBD1 (7 bases). Germline V CDR1 and CDR2: SGHAT, FQNNGV. The CDR3 totals 14 residues. The ends were cut back, 5 bases at V and 1 base at J, with 9 bases in the middle.

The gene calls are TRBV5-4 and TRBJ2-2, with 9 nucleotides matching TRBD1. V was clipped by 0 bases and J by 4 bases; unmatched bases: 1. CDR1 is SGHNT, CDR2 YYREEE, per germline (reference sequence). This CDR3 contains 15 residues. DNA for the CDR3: TGTGCCAGCAGCTTGGCGACAGGGGGCACCGGGGAGCTGTTTTTT. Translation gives CASSLATGGTGELFF.

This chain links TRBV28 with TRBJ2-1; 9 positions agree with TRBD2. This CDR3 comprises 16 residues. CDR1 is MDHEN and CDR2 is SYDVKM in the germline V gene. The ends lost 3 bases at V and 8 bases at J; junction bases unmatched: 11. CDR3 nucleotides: TGTGCCAGCAGTTTGTTGAGAAGCGGGGGGAGCTATGAGCAGTTCTTC. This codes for CASSLLRSGGSYEQFF.

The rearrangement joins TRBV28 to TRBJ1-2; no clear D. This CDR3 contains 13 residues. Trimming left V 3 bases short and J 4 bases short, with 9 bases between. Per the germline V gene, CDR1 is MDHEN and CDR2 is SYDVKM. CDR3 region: CASSFPGSYGYTF. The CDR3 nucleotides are TGTGCCAGCAGTTTCCCCGGGAGCTATGGCTACACCTTC.

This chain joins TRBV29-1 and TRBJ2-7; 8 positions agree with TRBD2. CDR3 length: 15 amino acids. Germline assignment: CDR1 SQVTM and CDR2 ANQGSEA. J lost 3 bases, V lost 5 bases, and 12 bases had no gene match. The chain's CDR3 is CSVLPLAGGNYEQYF. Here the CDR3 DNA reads TGCAGCGTTCTCCCCCTGGCGGGGGGAAACTACGAGCAGTACTTC.

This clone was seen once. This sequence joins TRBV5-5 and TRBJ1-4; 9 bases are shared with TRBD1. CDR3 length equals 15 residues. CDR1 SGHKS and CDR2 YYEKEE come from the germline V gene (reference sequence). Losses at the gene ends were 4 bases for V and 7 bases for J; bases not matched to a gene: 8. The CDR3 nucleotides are TGTGCCAGCAGCATCCTACAGGGGGCGCTTGAAAAACTGTTTTTT. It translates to CASSILQGALEKLFF.

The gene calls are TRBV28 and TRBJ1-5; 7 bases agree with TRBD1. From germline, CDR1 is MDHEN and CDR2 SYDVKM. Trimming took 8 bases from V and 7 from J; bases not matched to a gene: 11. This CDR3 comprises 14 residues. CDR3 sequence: CASLSTDRWQPQHF. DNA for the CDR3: TGTGCCAGCCTCTCGACGGACAGGTGGCAGCCCCAGCATTTT.

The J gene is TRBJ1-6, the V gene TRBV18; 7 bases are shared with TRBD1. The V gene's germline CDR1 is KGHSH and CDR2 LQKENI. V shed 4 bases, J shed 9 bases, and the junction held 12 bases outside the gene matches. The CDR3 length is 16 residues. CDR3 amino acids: CASSLQDRVQASPLHF. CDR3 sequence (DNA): TGTGCCAGCTCACTACAAGACAGGGTTCAAGCTTCACCCCTCCACTTT.

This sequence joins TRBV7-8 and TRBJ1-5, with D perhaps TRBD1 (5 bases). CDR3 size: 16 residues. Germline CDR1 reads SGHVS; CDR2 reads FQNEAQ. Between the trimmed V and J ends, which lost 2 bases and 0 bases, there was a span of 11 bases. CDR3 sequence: CASSLWGGYSNQPQHF. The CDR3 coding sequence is TGTGCCAGCAGCTTATGGGGCGGATATAGCAATCAGCCCCAGCATTTT.

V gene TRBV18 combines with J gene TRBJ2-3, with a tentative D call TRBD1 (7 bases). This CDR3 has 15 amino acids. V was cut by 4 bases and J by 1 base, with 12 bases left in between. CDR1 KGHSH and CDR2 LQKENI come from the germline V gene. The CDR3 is CASSRRGLGTDTQYF. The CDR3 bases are TGTGCCAGCTCACGGAGGGGGCTTGGCACAGATACGCAGTATTTT.

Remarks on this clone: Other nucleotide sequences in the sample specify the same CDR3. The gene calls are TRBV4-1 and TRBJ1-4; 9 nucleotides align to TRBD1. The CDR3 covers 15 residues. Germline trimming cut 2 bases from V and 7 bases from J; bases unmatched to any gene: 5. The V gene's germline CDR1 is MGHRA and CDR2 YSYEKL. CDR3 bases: TGCGCCAGCAGCCAACTTGGGACAGGGAGTGAAAAACTGTTTTTT. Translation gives CASSQLGTGSEKLFF.

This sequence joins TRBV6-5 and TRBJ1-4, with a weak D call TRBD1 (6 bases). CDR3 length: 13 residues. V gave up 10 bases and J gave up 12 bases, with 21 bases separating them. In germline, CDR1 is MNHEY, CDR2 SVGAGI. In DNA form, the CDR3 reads TGTGCCACCACCTTTTTCGGGGGGGCAGAACTGTTTTTT. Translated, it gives CATTFFGGAELFF.

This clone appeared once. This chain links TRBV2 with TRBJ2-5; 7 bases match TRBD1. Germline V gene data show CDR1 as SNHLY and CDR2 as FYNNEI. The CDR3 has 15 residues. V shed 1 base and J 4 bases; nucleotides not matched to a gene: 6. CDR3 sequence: CASSEGQGVRETQYF. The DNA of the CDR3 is TGTGCCAGCAGTGAAGGACAGGGAGTAAGAGAGACCCAGTACTTC.

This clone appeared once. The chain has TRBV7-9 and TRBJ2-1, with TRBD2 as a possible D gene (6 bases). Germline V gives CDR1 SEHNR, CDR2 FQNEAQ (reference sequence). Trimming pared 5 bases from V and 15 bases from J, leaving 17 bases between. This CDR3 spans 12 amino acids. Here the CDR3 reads CASSQISGRGFF. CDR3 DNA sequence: TGTGCCAGCAGCCAAATTTCAGGGCGGGGGTTCTTC.

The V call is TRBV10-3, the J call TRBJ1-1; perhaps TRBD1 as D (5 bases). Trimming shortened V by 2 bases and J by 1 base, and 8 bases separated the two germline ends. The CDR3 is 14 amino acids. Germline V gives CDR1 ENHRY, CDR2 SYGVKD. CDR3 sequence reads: CAISEPGWNTEAFF. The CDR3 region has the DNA TGTGCCATCAGTGAGCCAGGGTGGAACACTGAAGCTTTCTTT.

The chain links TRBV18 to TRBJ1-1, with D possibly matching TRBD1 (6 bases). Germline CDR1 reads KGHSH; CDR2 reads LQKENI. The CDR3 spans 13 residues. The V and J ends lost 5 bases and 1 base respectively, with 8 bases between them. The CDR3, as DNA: TGTGCCAGCTCAAAGGACAGGAACACTGAAGCTTTCTTT. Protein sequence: CASSKDRNTEAFF.